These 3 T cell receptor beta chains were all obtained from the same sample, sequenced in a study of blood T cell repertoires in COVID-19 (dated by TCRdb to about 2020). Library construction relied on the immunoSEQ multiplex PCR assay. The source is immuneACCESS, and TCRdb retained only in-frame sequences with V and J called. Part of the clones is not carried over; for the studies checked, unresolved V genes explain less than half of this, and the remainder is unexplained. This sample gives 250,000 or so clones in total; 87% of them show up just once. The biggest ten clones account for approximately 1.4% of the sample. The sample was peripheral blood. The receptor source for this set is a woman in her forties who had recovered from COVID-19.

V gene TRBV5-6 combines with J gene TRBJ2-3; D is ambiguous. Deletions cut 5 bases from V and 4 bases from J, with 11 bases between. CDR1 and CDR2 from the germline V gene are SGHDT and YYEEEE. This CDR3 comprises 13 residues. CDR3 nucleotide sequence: TGTGCCAGCAGGGCGCGGTCAGCAGATACGCAGTATTTT. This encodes CASRARSADTQYF.

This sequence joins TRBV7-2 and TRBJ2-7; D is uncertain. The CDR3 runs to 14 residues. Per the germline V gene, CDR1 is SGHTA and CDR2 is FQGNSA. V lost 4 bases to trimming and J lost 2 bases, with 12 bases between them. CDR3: CASSSPETPYEQYF. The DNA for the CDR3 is TGTGCCAGCAGCTCGCCAGAGACACCCTACGAGCAGTACTTC.

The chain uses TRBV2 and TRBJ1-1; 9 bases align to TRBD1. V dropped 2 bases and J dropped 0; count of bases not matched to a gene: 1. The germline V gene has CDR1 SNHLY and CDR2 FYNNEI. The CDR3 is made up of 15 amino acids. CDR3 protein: CASSEYRGLNTEAFF. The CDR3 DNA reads TGTGCCAGCAGTGAATACAGGGGGCTGAACACTGAAGCTTTCTTT.